Listed below are T cell receptor beta chains from one sample, sequenced in a study of tumor-infiltrating lymphocytes in oesophageal squamous cell carcinoma. TCRdb re-called the PCR reads through MiXCR, storing one row per CDR3 protein. This table holds about 14,000 distinct CDR3 sequences, 46% found once. The sequenced sample consisted of blood. These receptors all stem from a male donor with esophageal squamous cell carcinoma. CDR3s include the opening cysteine and the closing phenylalanine or tryptophan. The D gene is left open where the match is weak. Only part of the rows carry a size: once, few, many, or a class if the clone is expanded.

CDR3 DNA: TGTGCCAGCAGCTACCGAACCGGGACTAGCAGTATCTTC
CDR3 protein: CASSYRTGTSSIF
clone size: -
J gene: TRBJ2-1
V gene: TRBV7-8
D gene: TRBD2

CDR3 DNA: TGTGCCAGCAGCTTGTCGATATACGAGCAGTACTTC
CDR3 protein: CASSLSIYEQYF
clone size: -
J gene: TRBJ2-7
V gene: TRBV7-2
D gene: -

CDR3 DNA: TGTGCCAGCAGAAGAGCGGGAGGCCCCACGTACGAGCAGTACTTC
CDR3 protein: CASRRAGGPTYEQYF
clone size: medium-sized
J gene: TRBJ2-7
V gene: TRBV6-1
D gene: TRBD2

CDR3 DNA: TGTGCCAGCAGTCGACTAGCGGGGATACCTGGGGCCAACGTCCTGACTTTC
CDR3 protein: CASSRLAGIPGANVLTF
clone size: -
J gene: TRBJ2-6
V gene: TRBV6-1
D gene: TRBD2

CDR3 DNA: TGTGCCAGCTCACCAAGGCAGGCAGTCCACAATGAGCAGTTCTTC
CDR3 protein: CASSPRQAVHNEQFF
clone size: many
J gene: TRBJ2-1
V gene: TRBV18
D gene: -

CDR3 DNA: TGTGCCAGCAGCATTGACAGGGGCTACGAGCAGTACTTC
CDR3 protein: CASSIDRGYEQYF
clone size: -
J gene: TRBJ2-7
V gene: TRBV7-3
D gene: TRBD1

CDR3 DNA: TGTGCCAGCAGCTTGTCCTCGGGTAGCGGGAGATCTAGTGAGCAGTTCTTC
CDR3 protein: CASSLSSGSGRSSEQFF
clone size: -
J gene: TRBJ2-1
V gene: TRBV5-3
D gene: TRBD2

CDR3 DNA: TGCGCCAGCAGCTTGGGGGGCATGGAGGTAAATGAGCAGTACTTC
CDR3 protein: CASSLGGMEVNEQYF
clone size: few
J gene: TRBJ2-5
V gene: TRBV5-1
D gene: -

CDR3 DNA: TGTGCCACCAGTGATCCCCGGGACTCCAACTCTGGGGCCAACGTCCTGACTTTC
CDR3 protein: CATSDPRDSNSGANVLTF
clone size: -
J gene: TRBJ2-6
V gene: TRBV24-1
D gene: -

CDR3 DNA: TGTGCCAGCAGCTTGGCAGGACCAATAGATACGCAGTATTTT
CDR3 protein: CASSLAGPIDTQYF
clone size: many
J gene: TRBJ2-3
V gene: TRBV11-3
D gene: -

CDR3 DNA: TGTGCCAGCAACGTAGGACTGAATAATTCACCCCTCCACTTT
CDR3 protein: CASNVGLNNSPLHF
clone size: -
J gene: TRBJ1-6
V gene: TRBV6-6
D gene: -

CDR3 DNA: TGTGCCAGCAGTTTAACCTTACTAGCGGGAGATTCAGAGACCCAGTACTTC
CDR3 protein: CASSLTLLAGDSETQYF
clone size: -
J gene: TRBJ2-5
V gene: TRBV28
D gene: TRBD2

CDR3 DNA: TGTGCCAGCAGCTTCGGCAGCTCAGATACGCAGTATTTT
CDR3 protein: CASSFGSSDTQYF
clone size: -
J gene: TRBJ2-3
V gene: TRBV7-9
D gene: -

CDR3 DNA: TGTGCCAGCAGCCCCGACAGGGTGAAAGATACGCAGTATTTT
CDR3 protein: CASSPDRVKDTQYF
clone size: -
J gene: TRBJ2-3
V gene: TRBV7-3
D gene: TRBD1

CDR3 DNA: TGTGCCAGCAGAAACAGGGGGAGTACCGGGGAGCTGTTTTTT
CDR3 protein: CASRNRGSTGELFF
clone size: few
J gene: TRBJ2-2
V gene: TRBV6-1
D gene: TRBD1

CDR3 DNA: TGTGCCAGCAGATTCCGGGACAGGGCAAGGAGTAGCAATGAGCAGTTCTTC
CDR3 protein: CASRFRDRARSSNEQFF
clone size: -
J gene: TRBJ2-1
V gene: TRBV28
D gene: TRBD1

CDR3 DNA: TGTGCCAGCAGCCTAGGCGGAGGGGAGGGGAGATTCGAAGGACAAGAGACCCAGTACTTC
CDR3 protein: CASSLGGGEGRFEGQETQYF
clone size: few
J gene: TRBJ2-5
V gene: TRBV7-9
D gene: TRBD2

CDR3 DNA: TGTGCCAGCAGCTTAGGCGGGACTTACAATGAGCAGTTCTTC
CDR3 protein: CASSLGGTYNEQFF
clone size: few
J gene: TRBJ2-1
V gene: TRBV7-9
D gene: -

CDR3 DNA: TGTGCCAGCAGCTTATCCCTCCTGTACCAAGAGACCCAGTACTTC
CDR3 protein: CASSLSLLYQETQYF
clone size: many
J gene: TRBJ2-5
V gene: TRBV11-2
D gene: -

CDR3 DNA: TGTGCCAGCTCACCCTTGGGGGGCGTGGTGGATACGCAGTATTTT
CDR3 protein: CASSPLGGVVDTQYF
clone size: -
J gene: TRBJ2-3
V gene: TRBV18
D gene: -

CDR3 DNA: TGTGCCAGCAGCTCGCAAGACAGGGGGTGGGCCGGGGAGCTGTTTTTT
CDR3 protein: CASSSQDRGWAGELFF
clone size: -
J gene: TRBJ2-2
V gene: TRBV5-6
D gene: TRBD1

CDR3 DNA: TGTGCCAGCAGTTCCCCGACGGTGAACTGGGGAAACACCATATATTTT
CDR3 protein: CASSSPTVNWGNTIYF
clone size: many
J gene: TRBJ1-3
V gene: TRBV28
D gene: -

CDR3 DNA: TGCGCCAGCAGCTTGGCGGGAGTTGGCACAGATACGCAGTATTTT
CDR3 protein: CASSLAGVGTDTQYF
clone size: -
J gene: TRBJ2-3
V gene: TRBV5-1
D gene: -

CDR3 DNA: TGTGCCAGCAGTTTGGGGACAGGGGTTATCCAAACAGGAGAGACCCAGTACTTC
CDR3 protein: CASSLGTGVIQTGETQYF
clone size: few
J gene: TRBJ2-5
V gene: TRBV12-3/TRBV12-4
D gene: TRBD1

CDR3 DNA: TGTGCCAGCAAGGCGGCCTACGAGCAGTACTTC
CDR3 protein: CASKAAYEQYF
clone size: -
J gene: TRBJ2-7
V gene: TRBV6-1
D gene: -

CDR3 DNA: TGTGCCAGCAGCCAAACTTCGATGGACCAAGAGACCCAGTACTTC
CDR3 protein: CASSQTSMDQETQYF
clone size: many
J gene: TRBJ2-5
V gene: TRBV4-2
D gene: -

CDR3 DNA: TGTGCCAGCAGTTACTACGCGGACCAAGAGCAGTACTTC
CDR3 protein: CASSYYADQEQYF
clone size: -
J gene: TRBJ2-4
V gene: TRBV6-6
D gene: -

CDR3 DNA: TGTGCCAGCAGTCTCACTTTCACCGGGGAGCTGTTTTTT
CDR3 protein: CASSLTFTGELFF
clone size: many
J gene: TRBJ2-2
V gene: TRBV27
D gene: -

CDR3 DNA: TGTGCCAGCAGCCTTCGGACTAGCGGGTTATCCTACGAGCAGTACTTC
CDR3 protein: CASSLRTSGLSYEQYF
clone size: many
J gene: TRBJ2-7
V gene: TRBV3-1
D gene: TRBD2

CDR3 DNA: TGTGCCAGCAGCGTGCGACTAGCGGGAGGGCCTGTTGAGCAGTTCTTC
CDR3 protein: CASSVRLAGGPVEQFF
clone size: -
J gene: TRBJ2-1
V gene: TRBV9
D gene: TRBD2

CDR3 DNA: TGTGCCAGCAGTGAAAGCCCCAGCGGGACGGATGAGCAGTTCTTC
CDR3 protein: CASSESPSGTDEQFF
clone size: -
J gene: TRBJ2-1
V gene: TRBV6-1
D gene: TRBD2